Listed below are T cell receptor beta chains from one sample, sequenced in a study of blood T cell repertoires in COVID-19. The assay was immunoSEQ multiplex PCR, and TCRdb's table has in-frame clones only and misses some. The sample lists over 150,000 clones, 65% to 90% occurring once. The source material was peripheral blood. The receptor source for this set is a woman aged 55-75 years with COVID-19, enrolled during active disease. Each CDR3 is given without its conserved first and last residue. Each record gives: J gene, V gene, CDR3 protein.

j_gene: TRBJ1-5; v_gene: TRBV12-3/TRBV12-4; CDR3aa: ASSFGEDQPQH
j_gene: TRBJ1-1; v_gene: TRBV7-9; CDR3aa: ASSFGQVNTEAF
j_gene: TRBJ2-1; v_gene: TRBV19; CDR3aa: ASRLSGGSYNEQF
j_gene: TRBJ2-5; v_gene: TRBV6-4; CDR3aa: ASSATSGGETQY
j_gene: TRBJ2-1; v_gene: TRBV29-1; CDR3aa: SVRQAPEQF
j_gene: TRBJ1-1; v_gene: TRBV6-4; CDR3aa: ASSEDRGNTEAF
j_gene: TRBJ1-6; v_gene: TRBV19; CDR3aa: ASSNYRQGTSSPLH
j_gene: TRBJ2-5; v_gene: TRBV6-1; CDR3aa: ASSEQSEAKFETQY
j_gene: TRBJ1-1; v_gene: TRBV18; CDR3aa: ASSRDTVNTEAF
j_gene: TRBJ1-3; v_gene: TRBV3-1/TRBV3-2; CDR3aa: ASSQKRQFSGNTIY
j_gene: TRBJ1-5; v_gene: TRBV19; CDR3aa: ASRDRSNQPQH
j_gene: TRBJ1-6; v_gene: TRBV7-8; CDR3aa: ASSPGQGANSPLH